The clone carrying this T cell receptor (beta chain) was recorded only once. Its antigen is as yet unknown. These data belong to a study of T cell responses to AZD1222 COVID-19 vaccine. Germline CDR1 MNHEY, CDR2 SVGEGT. The CDR3 contains 15 residues. V lost 4 bases to trimming and J lost 4 bases; unmatched junction nucleotides: 9. Repertoires were generated with immunoSEQ multiplex PCR, while TCRdb's copy carries only in-frame clones and drops some. The data contain around 150,000 clones, about 95% of them singletons. Study-wide results and limits: The donor cohort was predominantly white British with a female majority, and clonal diversity may have been underestimated. Repertoire sampling occurred only after the peak T cell response. The breadth and depth of Spike-specific TCRs increased once two AZD1222 doses had been given. Close to half of spike-specific TCRs reportedly recognize unmutated variant regions.

The sequence was collected from an adult in good health. Material: peripheral blood, obtained on day 0 of AZD1222 vaccination. The genes are TRBV6-2 or TRBV6-3 and TRBJ1-2, with 7 positions matching TRBD1. As DNA, the CDR3 is TGTGCCAGCAGTTCGAGCCCCGACAGGGCCTATGGCTACACCTTC. Translated: CASSSSPDRAYGYTF.